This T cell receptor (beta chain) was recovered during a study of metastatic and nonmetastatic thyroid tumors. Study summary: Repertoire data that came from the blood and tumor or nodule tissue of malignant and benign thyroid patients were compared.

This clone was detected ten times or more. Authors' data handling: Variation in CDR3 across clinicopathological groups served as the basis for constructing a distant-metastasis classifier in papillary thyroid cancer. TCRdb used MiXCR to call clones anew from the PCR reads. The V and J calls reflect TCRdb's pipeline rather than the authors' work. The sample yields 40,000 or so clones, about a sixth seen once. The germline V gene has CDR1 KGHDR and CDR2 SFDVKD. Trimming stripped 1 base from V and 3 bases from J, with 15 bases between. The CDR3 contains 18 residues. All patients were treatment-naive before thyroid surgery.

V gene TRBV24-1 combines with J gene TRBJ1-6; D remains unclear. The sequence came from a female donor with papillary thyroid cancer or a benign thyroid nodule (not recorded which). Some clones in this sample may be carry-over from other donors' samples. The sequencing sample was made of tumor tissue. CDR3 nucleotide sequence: TGTGCCACCAGTGATTTCCCACCCCCGGAGTTCTATAATTCACCCCTCCACTTT. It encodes CATSDFPPPEFYNSPLHF.